These 5 T cell receptor beta chains were all obtained from the same sample, sequenced in a study of OX40 agonist ivuxolimab in advanced cancers. This table comes from immunoSEQ multiplex PCR, and its TCRdb copy is limited to in-frame clones, with some not included. In the table there are about 58,000 clones, roughly 85% of which are singletons. The input for sequencing was CD4+ or CD8+ T cells sorted from blood, taken in a trial of the OX40 agonist ivuxolimab. All receptors come from an adult with an advanced solid tumor such as melanoma, head and neck, liver or kidney cancer.

The chain has TRBV27 and TRBJ2-2; no firm D call. Trimming left V 2 bases short and J 7 bases short, with 5 bases between. Germline V gene lookup returns CDR1 MNHEY and CDR2 SMNVEV (reference sequence). The CDR3 is 12 residues long. The CDR3 spells CASSLIDGELFF. CDR3 sequence (DNA): TGTGCCAGCAGTTTAATCGACGGGGAGCTGTTTTTT.

This sequence joins TRBV18 and TRBJ1-4, with D possibly TRBD1 on 5 matching bases. This CDR3 contains 15 residues. V lost 3 bases and J lost 6, with 14 bases in between. Per the germline V gene, CDR1 is KGHSH and CDR2 is LQKENI. The CDR3 coding sequence is TGTGCCAGCTCACCTAACCAGGGAGCTTATGAAAAACTGTTTTTT. It specifies CASSPNQGAYEKLFF.

The DNA of the CDR3 is TGCAGCGTTGAACGGGCAGGGGATAACATTCAGTACTTC. This encodes CSVERAGDNIQYF. The V and J genes are TRBV29-1 and TRBJ2-4; D is possibly TRBD1 (6 bases). CDR1 is SQVTM, CDR2 ANQGSEA, per germline. This CDR3 has 13 amino acids. V was pared by 2 bases and J by 7 bases, with 12 bases between.

This chain links TRBV11-2 with TRBJ1-5; D is perhaps TRBD1 (5 bases). The V gene lost 1 base and the J gene lost 7 bases, with 11 bases spanning the gap. The CDR3 is 14 amino acids. CDR1 SGHAT and CDR2 FQNNGV come from the germline V gene. Written as DNA, the CDR3 is TGTGCCAGCAGCTTAGGGGGGAAGGAACAGCCCCAGCATTTT. Its translation is CASSLGGKEQPQHF.

The chain uses TRBV7-9 and TRBJ2-3, with TRBD2 identical over 7 bases. From germline, CDR1 is SEHNR and CDR2 FQNEAQ (reference sequence). CDR3 length: 15 residues. V shed 2 bases, J shed 4 bases, and the junction held 6 bases outside the gene matches. The CDR3 reads CASSLFASGSDTQYF. The DNA for the CDR3 is TGTGCCAGCAGCTTATTCGCTAGCGGTTCAGATACGCAGTATTTT. The complete variable domain, with remaining parts taken from reference TRBV7-9 and TRBJ2-3, reads DTGVSQNPRHKITKRGQNVTFRCDPISEHNRLYWYRQTLGQGPEFLTYFQNEAQLEKSRLLSDRFSAERPKGSFSTLEIQRTEQGDSAMYLCASSLFASGSDTQYFGPGTRLTVL.